A single sample is the source of the 27 T cell receptor beta chains below, sequenced in a study of human T cells and chemical hapten exposure (dated by TCRdb to 2020 to 2022). Libraries were made using RACE. The sequencing machine was a NextSeq 500. TCRdb reworked the public reads: Q25 trimming with fastp, MiXCR clone assembly, productive beta chains retained. Rows with one shared CDR3 protein collapse into an entry with the most common genes and DNA. The sample table lists more than 300,000 distinct CDR3 sequences, 4.5% to 5.5% of them with a count of one. The top ten clonotypes cover just over 2.5% of the sample. In light of the paper, this sample's time point label describes: pre-sensitization, week 0. Reading the label with the study, this specimen's treatment or condition is: therapeutic diphenylcyclopropenone sensitization with weekly scalp DPC. Sample: whole blood, taken in connection with sensitization to the hapten diphenylcyclopropenone (DPC). These receptors were obtained from a woman in her forties or fifties with alopecia areata. Some clones in this sample may be carry-over from other donors' samples.

This clonotype was picked up many times. The chain combines TRBV29-1 with TRBJ1-2; D remains unclear. Trimming removed 0 bases from V and 1 base from J, with 9 bases in between. CDR3 length equals 14 residues. Germline V gives CDR1 SQVTM, CDR2 ANQGSEA. CDR3 sequence (DNA): TGCAGCGTTGAAGAGAAGGAGAATAACTATGGCTACACCTTC. The encoded protein is CSVEEKENNYGYTF.

As concerns this clonotype: A much larger clone sits a single nucleotide away, making a read error possible. The chain uses TRBV29-1 and TRBJ2-2; D might be TRBD1 (6 bases). Per the germline V gene, CDR1 is SQVTM and CDR2 is ANQGSEA. V lost 5 bases, J lost 0 bases, and 13 bases lay in between. The CDR3 extends over 15 amino acids. The CDR3 sequence is CSVFGGPPNTGELFF. CDR3 sequence (DNA): TGCAGCGTTTTTGGGGGCCCCCCGAACACCGGGGAGCTGTTTTTT.

The chain joins TRBV7-9 to TRBJ2-2, with a tentative D call TRBD1 (5 bases). The CDR3 is 17 amino acids. Trimming took off 1 base at V and 0 bases at J, with 12 bases between the two ends. The germline gives CDR1 SEHNR, CDR2 FQNEAQ (reference sequence). CDR3 DNA sequence: TGTGCCAGCAGCTTAGTTGGGGCTGGCCCGAACACCGGGGAGCTGTTTTTT. Its translation: CASSLVGAGPNTGELFF.

This clonotype showed up just a few times. This chain uses TRBV13 with TRBJ1-6, with TRBD1 as a possible D gene (6 bases). The CDR3 is 15 residues long. The V end lost 3 bases, the J end lost 7 bases, and 13 bases lay between the germline ends. Germline CDR1 is PRHDT and CDR2 is FYEKMQ (reference sequence). The CDR3 sequence: CASSFWGQDNSPLHF. CDR3 nucleotides: TGTGCCAGCAGCTTCTGGGGACAAGACAATTCACCCCTCCACTTT. Variable domain in full (rest from reference TRBV13 and TRBJ1-6): AAGVIQSPRHLIKEKRETATLKCYPIPRHDTVYWYQQGPGQDPQFLISFYEKMQSDKGSIPDRFSAQQFSDYHSELNMSSLELGDSALYFCASSFWGQDNSPLHFGNGTRLTVT.

The chain is built from TRBV24-1 and TRBJ2-3; D remains unclear. Trimming stripped 0 bases from V and 6 bases from J, with 12 bases between. CDR1 and CDR2 (germline): KGHDR, SFDVKD. The CDR3 spans 15 residues. The CDR3 here is CATSDLQSDPDTQYF. Written as DNA, the CDR3 is TGTGCCACCAGTGATTTGCAATCGGATCCGGATACGCAGTATTTT.

This clonotype was observed many times. This rearrangement joins TRBV28 to TRBJ1-2; D unresolved. The CDR3 has 13 amino acids. V lost 3 bases, J lost 7 bases, and 12 bases lay in between. The V gene's germline CDR1 is MDHEN and CDR2 SYDVKM. The CDR3 bases are TGTGCCAGCAGTTTTCTGGTGGCGGCTGGCTACACCTTC. It is translated as CASSFLVAAGYTF.

This clonotype has ten or more counts. The chain employs TRBV4-3 and TRBJ2-2; D not resolved. Per germline, CDR1 LGHNA and CDR2 YSLEER. CDR3 size: 15 residues. V lost 0 bases to trimming and J lost 2 bases, with 7 bases between them. CDR3 sequence reads: CASSQDRVNTGELFF. CDR3 DNA: TGCGCCAGCAGCCAAGACCGCGTTAACACCGGGGAGCTGTTTTTT.

The CDR3 loop is CASSDILEAFF. The CDR3 DNA reads TGTGCCAGCAGTGACATACTCGAAGCTTTCTTT. The chain is built from TRBV6-1 and TRBJ1-1, with D uncertain. CDR1 is MNHNS, CDR2 SASEGT, per germline. This CDR3 contains 11 residues. Trimming removed 3 bases at V and 8 bases at J, with 7 bases between.

This clonotype was picked up a small number of times. This chain connects TRBV5-1 to TRBJ1-1; TRBD1 might be the D (5 bases). Trimming stripped 4 bases from V and 1 base from J, with 11 bases between. Germline CDR1 is SGHRS and CDR2 is YFSETQ. CDR3 length: 14 residues. CDR3 protein: CASSPREENTEAFF. As DNA, the CDR3 is TGCGCCAGCAGCCCCAGGGAAGAGAACACTGAAGCTTTCTTT.

At least ten counts were recorded for this clonotype. V usage is TRBV29-1 and J usage is TRBJ2-5, with TRBD2 as a possible D gene (6 bases). Trimming stripped 7 bases from V and 9 bases from J, with 21 bases between. CDR3 length equals 13 residues. Germline V lookup: CDR1 SQVTM, CDR2 ANQGSEA. CDR3 DNA: TGCAGCGCCGAAGCGCCTCTGACGGGGGCCCAGTACTTC. Its translation: CSAEAPLTGAQYF.

About this clonotype: Its ends do not fully match the called genes, so a read error is possible. The gene calls are TRBV7-2 and TRBJ1-5; the match to TRBD1 covers 8 bases. The CDR3 covers 15 residues. Germline V lookup: CDR1 SGHTA, CDR2 FQGNSA. CDR3 residues: CASSLGQGATQPLHF. CDR3 nucleotides: TGTGCCAGCAGCTTAGGGCAGGGGGCGACTCAGCCCCTGCATTTT.

This clonotype was detected a few times. The rearrangement joins TRBV6-5 to TRBJ1-2; D is possibly TRBD1 (5 bases). The ends were cut back, 2 bases at V and 4 bases at J, with 11 bases in the middle. Germline CDR1 MNHEY, CDR2 SVGAGI. This CDR3 spans 14 amino acids. The CDR3, as DNA: TGTGCCAGCAGTTACGGGACCAGCCCCTATGGCTACACCTTC. This encodes CASSYGTSPYGYTF.

There are a few counts of this clonotype. CDR3 in amino acids: CSARGTGRTDTQYF. CDR3 coding DNA: TGCAGTGCTAGAGGGACGGGAAGGACAGATACGCAGTATTTT. V and J are TRBV20-1 and TRBJ2-3; D is possibly TRBD2 (5 bases). Looked up from germline, CDR1 is DFQATT and CDR2 is SNEGSKA (reference sequence). Trimming left V 1 base short and J 3 bases short, with 11 bases between. This CDR3 comprises 14 residues.

V usage is TRBV2 and J usage is TRBJ1-1; 11 bases agree with TRBD1. V lost 0 bases and J lost 11; bases outside the gene matches: 5. Germline CDR1 is SNHLY and CDR2 is FYNNEI. The CDR3 extends over 14 amino acids. CDR3 amino acids: CASSEALGDRGAFF. CDR3 DNA sequence: TGTGCCAGCAGTGAAGCGCTGGGGGACAGGGGGGCTTTCTTT.

This clonotype has just a few counts. This chain links TRBV5-1 with TRBJ2-7; no definite D call. This CDR3 spans 13 amino acids. The germline V gene has CDR1 SGHRS and CDR2 YFSETQ. Deletions cut 0 bases from V and 4 bases from J, with 8 bases between. The CDR3 region is CASSLAAGYEQYF. The CDR3, as DNA: TGCGCCAGCAGCTTGGCCGCTGGATACGAGCAGTACTTC.

The chain has TRBV2 and TRBJ1-5; maybe TRBD1 (6 bases). The germline V gene encodes CDR1 SNHLY and CDR2 FYNNEI. The V and J ends lost 6 bases and 11 bases respectively, with 8 bases between them. The CDR3 totals 10 residues. Here the CDR3 reads CASRGAAQHF. CDR3 nucleotide sequence: TGTGCCAGCAGGGGGGCGGCCCAGCATTTT.

This clonotype appeared many times. This sequence joins TRBV5-1 and TRBJ2-1; D gene uncertain. The germline V and J ends were trimmed by 1 base and 8 bases, with 4 bases remaining between them. The CDR3 runs 11 residues. Germline CDR1 is SGHRS and CDR2 is YFSETQ. CDR3: CASSLFDEQFF. CDR3 coding DNA: TGCGCCAGCAGCTTGTTCGATGAGCAGTTCTTC.

The chain employs TRBV6-6 and TRBJ2-1, with 7 bases identical to TRBD2. Germline V gene lookup returns CDR1 MNHNY and CDR2 SVGAGI (reference sequence). The CDR3 runs to 11 residues. V trimming: 8 bases; J trimming: 8 bases; junction bases outside the gene matches: 3. The DNA for the CDR3 is TGTGCCAGCCGACTAGCCGATGAGCAGTTCTTC. Translating it yields CASRLADEQFF.

This clonotype has a handful of counts. V is TRBV5-5 and J is TRBJ1-5; unclear D gene. CDR3 length: 15 amino acids. Germline V gene data show CDR1 as SGHKS and CDR2 as YYEKEE (reference sequence). V gave up 0 bases and J gave up 4 bases, with 11 bases separating them. CDR3 sequence (DNA): TGTGCCAGCAGCTTGGTTTCCAGCTGGAATCAGCCCCAGCATTTT. Encoded protein: CASSLVSSWNQPQHF.

This clonotype turned up a few times. The V and J genes are TRBV12-3 or TRBV12-4 and TRBJ1-1, with D perhaps TRBD1 (5 bases). Trimming took 7 bases from V and 4 from J, leaving 16 bases between them. CDR3 size: 14 residues. The CDR3 DNA reads TGTGCCAGCACCCGGGACTTCTCAGGCACTGAAGCTTTCTTT. Its protein product is CASTRDFSGTEAFF.

This clonotype was seen at least ten times. The V gene is TRBV12-3 or TRBV12-4, the J gene TRBJ2-1, with 10 bases aligning to TRBD1. This CDR3 spans 17 amino acids. Losses at the gene ends were 10 bases for V and 0 bases for J; bases not matched to a gene: 12. The DNA for the CDR3 is TGTGCCACCCGTCCCTCGACAGGGGGCAGCTCCTACAATGAGCAGTTCTTC. Protein sequence: CATRPSTGGSSYNEQFF.

This clonotype was detected ten times or more. The chain uses TRBV20-1 and TRBJ2-7; 9 positions match TRBD1. The CDR3 covers 14 residues. The germline CDR1 and CDR2 sequences are DFQATT and SNEGSKA (reference sequence). J gave up 3 bases and V 1 base, and 4 bases lay outside the gene matches. The CDR3 sequence is CSARAPTGGYEQYF. In DNA form, the CDR3 reads TGCAGTGCTAGAGCTCCGACAGGGGGCTACGAGCAGTACTTC.

As for this clonotype: With a much larger clone just one base away, this may be a read error. No conserved phenylalanine or tryptophan is present at the end of the CDR3, so a read error is the likely explanation. The chain has TRBV5-1 and TRBJ2-7; D perhaps matches TRBD1 (5 bases). V shed 1 base and J shed 5 bases, with 19 bases lying between them. The CDR3 is 16 residues long. Germline-derived CDR1 and CDR2 are SGHRS and YFSETQ. This CDR3 is CASSLQFRAGKNEQYL. Written as DNA, the CDR3 is TGCGCCAGCAGCTTGCAATTTAGGGCAGGGAAAAACGAGCAGTACCTC.

This clonotype turned up a few times. CDR3 bases: TGCGCCAGCAGCTTGGAGGGGGACAGGGGTGAAAAACTGTTTTTT. Protein: CASSLEGDRGEKLFF. V is TRBV5-1 and J is TRBJ1-4; 10 bases map to TRBD1. The CDR3 sequence is 15 residues long. Germline CDR1 reads SGHRS; CDR2 reads YFSETQ. The ends lost 0 bases at V and 7 bases at J; junction bases unmatched: 3.

The genes are TRBV14 and TRBJ1-1; perhaps TRBD1 as D (6 bases). CDR3 size: 14 residues. The germline V and J ends were trimmed by 4 bases and 4 bases, with 13 bases remaining between them. Germline lookup yields CDR1 SGHDN and CDR2 FVKESK. CDR3 sequence reads: CASSPTGKPTEAFF. CDR3 nucleotide sequence: TGTGCCAGCAGCCCTACAGGGAAGCCCACTGAAGCTTTCTTT.

This clonotype came up a few times. The chain has TRBV3-1 and TRBJ2-6; D gene ambiguous. V lost 3 bases and J lost 0, with 3 bases in between. Germline assignment: CDR1 LGHDT and CDR2 YNNKEL (reference sequence). CDR3 length: 14 amino acids. The CDR3 DNA sequence: TGTGCCAGCAGCCACAGCTCTGGGGCCAACGTCCTGACTTTC. This translates into CASSHSSGANVLTF.

The chain has TRBV7-7 and TRBJ2-3; TRBD2 might be the D (6 bases). The CDR3 covers 13 residues. Between the trimmed V and J ends, which lost 5 bases and 4 bases, there was a span of 10 bases. Per the germline V gene, CDR1 is SSHAT and CDR2 is FNYEAQ (reference sequence). The chain's CDR3 is CASSRDFADTQYF. CDR3 DNA: TGTGCCAGCAGCCGGGACTTCGCAGATACGCAGTATTTT.